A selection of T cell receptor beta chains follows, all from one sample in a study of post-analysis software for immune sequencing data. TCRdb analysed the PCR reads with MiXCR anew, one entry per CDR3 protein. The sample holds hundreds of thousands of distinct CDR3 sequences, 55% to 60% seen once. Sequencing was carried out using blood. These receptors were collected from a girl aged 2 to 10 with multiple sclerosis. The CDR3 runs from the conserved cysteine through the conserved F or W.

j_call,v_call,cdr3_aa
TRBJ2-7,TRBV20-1,CSAKAPSYEQYF
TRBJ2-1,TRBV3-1,CASSQGDSDNEQFF
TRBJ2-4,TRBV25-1,CASTPEGGEGLAKNIQYF
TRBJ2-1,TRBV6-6,CASSPTRFNEQFF
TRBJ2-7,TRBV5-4,CASSQSGSYKQYF
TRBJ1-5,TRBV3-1,CASSAARDRSNQPQHF
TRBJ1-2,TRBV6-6,CASSYTQGWPLYGYTF
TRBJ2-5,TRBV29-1,CSVVGRVWTQYF
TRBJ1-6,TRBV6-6,CASSYSGLESPLHF
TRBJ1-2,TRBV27,CASSPSGQGNGYTF
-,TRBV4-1,CASGQDTGRDIQYF
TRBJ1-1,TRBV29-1,CSVGSGLGGTEAFF
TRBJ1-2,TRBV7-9,CASSTTGGAYGYTF